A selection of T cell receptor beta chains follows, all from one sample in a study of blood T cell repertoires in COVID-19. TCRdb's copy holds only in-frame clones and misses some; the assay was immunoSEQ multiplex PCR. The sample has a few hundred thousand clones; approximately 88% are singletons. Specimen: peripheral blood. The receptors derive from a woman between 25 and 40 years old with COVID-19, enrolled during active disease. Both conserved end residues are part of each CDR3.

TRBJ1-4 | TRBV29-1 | CSVEEGADEKLFF
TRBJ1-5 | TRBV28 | CASSPDPGSNQPQHF
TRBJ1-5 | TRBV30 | CAWSAKQGVPSNQPQHF
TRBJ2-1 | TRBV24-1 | CATSDLHVGLAGGPNPDEQFF
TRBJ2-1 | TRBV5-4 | CASRPRDRDRNEQFF
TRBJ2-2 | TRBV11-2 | CASSLSGRANGELFF
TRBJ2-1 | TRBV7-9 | CASSLSRDSLNEQFF
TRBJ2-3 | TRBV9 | CASSVPNTDTQYF
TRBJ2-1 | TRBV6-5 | CASSYSRGTSYNEQFF
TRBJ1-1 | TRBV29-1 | CSARTGVITEAFF
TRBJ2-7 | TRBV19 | CASSMSGASSYEQYF
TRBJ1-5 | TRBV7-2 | CASSQGTGRGGQPQHF
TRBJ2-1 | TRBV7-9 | CASTSAARGSYNEQFF
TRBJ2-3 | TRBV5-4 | CASSPASGLAGGTDTQYF
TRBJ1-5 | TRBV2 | CASSGAGGGGNQPQHF
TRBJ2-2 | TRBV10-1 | CASRSGQGSGELFF
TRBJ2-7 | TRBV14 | CASNQGQGKGYEQYF
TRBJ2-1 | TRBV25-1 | CASGRDSNEQFF
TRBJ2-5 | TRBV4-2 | CASSQQQGQRQETQYF
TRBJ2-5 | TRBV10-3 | CAISEAGGPETQYF
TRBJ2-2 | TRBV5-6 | CASSPALASPGELFF
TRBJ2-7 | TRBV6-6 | CASSYDRSYEQYF
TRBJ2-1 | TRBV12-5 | CASGLRTSGGYNEQFF
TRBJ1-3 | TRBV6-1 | CASSEGSGGGNTIYF
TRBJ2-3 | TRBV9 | CASSVGTGATDTQYF
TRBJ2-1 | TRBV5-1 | CASSFGGGLAGVGYNEQFF
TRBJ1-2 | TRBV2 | CASTAEGNGYTF
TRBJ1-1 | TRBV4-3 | CASSRLDRGLSEAFF
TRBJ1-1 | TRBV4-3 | CASSQDGTGRGTEAFF
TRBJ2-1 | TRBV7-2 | CASSLSSREQFF
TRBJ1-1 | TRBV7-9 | CASSTRGVHEAFF
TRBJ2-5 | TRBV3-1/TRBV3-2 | CASSRSRGRASGETQYF
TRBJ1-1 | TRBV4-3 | CASSKGIRTDTEAFF
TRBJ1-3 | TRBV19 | CASRSGSRGNSGNTIYF
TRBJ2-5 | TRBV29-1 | CSVDTGGLGAQYF
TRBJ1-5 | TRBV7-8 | CASSPRDNSNQPQHF
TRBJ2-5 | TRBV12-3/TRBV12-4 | CASRQGALETQYF
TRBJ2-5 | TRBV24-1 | CATSDSDEGTSGGETQYF
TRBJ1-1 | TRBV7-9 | CASSSGVGSNTEAFF
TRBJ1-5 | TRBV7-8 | CASSTIQGARQPQHF
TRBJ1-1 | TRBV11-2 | CASSLGGQGQAFF
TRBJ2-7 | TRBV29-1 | CSVESGRETYEQYF
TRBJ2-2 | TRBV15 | CATSSGREVGELFF
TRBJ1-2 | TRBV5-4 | CASSLWGRPGGYTF
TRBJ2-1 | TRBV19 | CASSIDSDFNEQFF
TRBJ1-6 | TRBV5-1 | CASSLQGTGANSPLHF
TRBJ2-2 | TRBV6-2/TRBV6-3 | CASSLIRSNTGELFF
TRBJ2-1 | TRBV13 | CASSTISSAYNEQFF
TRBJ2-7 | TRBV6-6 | CASSYLAGGVYEQYF
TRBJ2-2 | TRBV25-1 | CASSAQGRTGELFF
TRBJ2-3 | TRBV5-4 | CASNSGGRRTDTQYF
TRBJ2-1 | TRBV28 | CASSSPGGRALDEQFF
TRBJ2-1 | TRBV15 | CATSRAQEQFF